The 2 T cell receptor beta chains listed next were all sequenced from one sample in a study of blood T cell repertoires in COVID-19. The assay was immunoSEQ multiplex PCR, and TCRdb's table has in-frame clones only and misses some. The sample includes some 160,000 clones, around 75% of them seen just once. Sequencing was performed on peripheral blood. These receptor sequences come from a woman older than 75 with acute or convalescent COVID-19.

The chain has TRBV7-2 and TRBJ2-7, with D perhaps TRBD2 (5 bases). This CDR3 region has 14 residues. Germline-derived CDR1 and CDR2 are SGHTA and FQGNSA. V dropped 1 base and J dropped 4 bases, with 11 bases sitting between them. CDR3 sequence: CASSLDPRGYEQYF. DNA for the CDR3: TGTGCCAGCAGCTTAGATCCTCGCGGGTACGAGCAGTACTTC.

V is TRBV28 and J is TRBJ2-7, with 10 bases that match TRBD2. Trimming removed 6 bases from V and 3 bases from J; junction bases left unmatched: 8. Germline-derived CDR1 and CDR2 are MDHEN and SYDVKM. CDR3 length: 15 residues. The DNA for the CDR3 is TGTGCCAGCAGCCCCCCCCTAGCGGGAGTCTACGAGCAGTACTTC. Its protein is CASSPPLAGVYEQYF.